This TCR beta chain was found in a study of T cells in tuberculosis. The protocol was immunoSEQ multiplex PCR, while the TCRdb copy is restricted to in-frame clones and leaves out a portion. The sample consists of around 30,000 clones, nearly 90% of them appearing once. Sequences were obtained from PBMCs. The sequence was obtained from a donor between 10 and 35 years old with latent tuberculosis or without tuberculosis infection.

CDR3 loop: CASSLGAATDTQYF. The CDR3 DNA reads TGCGCCAGCAGCTTGGGGGCAGCCACAGATACGCAGTATTTT. The chain combines TRBV5-1 with TRBJ2-3; D is unresolved. CDR3 length equals 14 residues. The germline V gene has CDR1 SGHRS and CDR2 YFSETQ. V shed 0 bases and J shed 2 bases, with 7 bases lying between them.